Described below is a single T cell receptor beta chain sequence and its context. The antigen is not known. TCRdb independently ran MiXCR on the reads; one entry per CDR3 protein. In the table there are around 800,000 distinct CDR3 sequences, approximately 32% of which are singletons. This entry comes from a study of T cell repertoires in cytomegalovirus infection. The wider study: CMV infection together with matching HLA type was indicated by public TCR beta signatures.

V lost 8 bases to trimming and J lost 6 bases, with 10 bases between them. CDR3 length: 11 amino acids. CDR1 is MDHEN, CDR2 SYDVKM, per germline. The source was cultured CD8+ T cells from PBMCs, collected from culture after CMV antigen stimulation. The TCR was taken from a human donor in good health (CMV status not recorded). Some clones in this sample may be carry-over from other donors' samples. The chain employs TRBV28 and TRBJ1-1, with D possibly matching TRBD1 (6 bases). CDR3 protein: CASLNRAEAFF. As DNA, the CDR3 is TGTGCCAGCCTAAACAGGGCTGAAGCTTTCTTT. The full variable domain, with the rest looked up from reference TRBV28 and TRBJ1-1, is DVKVTQSSRYLVKRTGEKVFLECVQDMDHENMFWYRQDPGLGLRLIYFSYDVKMKEKGDIPEGYSVSREKKERFSLILESASTNQTSMYLCASLNRAEAFFGQGTRLTVV.